This TCR beta chain was obtained from a study of blood T cell repertoires in COVID-19. Authors' methods: Amplification with reference gene primers provided the estimates of nucleated cell counts. Generated by immunoSEQ multiplex PCR, the TCRdb table keeps only in-frame clones and is missing some. D and trimming come from the DNA, and the V and J calls and clone size come from that table. The sample shows 150,000 to 180,000 clones, roughly 80% of them seen only once. Followed over time, Seattle patients had been enrolled while infection was active. CDR1 is SGDLS, CDR2 YYNGEE, per germline. J gave up 6 bases and V 0 bases, and 7 bases lay outside the gene matches. The CDR3 has 15 amino acids.

The clonotype comes from a woman aged 55-75 years with COVID-19, enrolled during active disease. The sequenced sample was peripheral blood. The V gene is TRBV9, the J gene TRBJ2-3; 7 bases align to TRBD2. The CDR3 DNA sequence: TGTGCCAGCAGCGTAGCGTGGGGGGGGATGGATACGCAGTATTTT. Protein sequence: CASSVAWGGMDTQYF.